A single sample gave rise to the 3 T cell receptor beta chains below, sequenced in a study of hypomethylating agent response in myelodysplastic syndrome. TCRdb keeps only in-frame clones here, not all; method: immunoSEQ multiplex PCR. The table records over 8,000 clones, over 80% of them present only once. The material sequenced was bone marrow, taken before or after starting hypomethylating agent treatment for myelodysplastic syndrome (not recorded which). Receptor source: a human donor with myelodysplastic syndrome.

The chain is built from TRBV28 and TRBJ1-2; D is ambiguous. CDR3 length: 12 residues. The germline V gene has CDR1 MDHEN and CDR2 SYDVKM. Trimming took 1 base from V and 4 from J, leaving 4 bases between them. The CDR3: CASSLSSYGYTF. Written as DNA, the CDR3 is TGTGCCAGCAGTTTATCCAGCTATGGCTACACCTTC.

The J gene is TRBJ2-5, the V gene TRBV5-1; 8 bases map to TRBD1. The J call may be wrong; the DNA end is better matched by TRBJ2-7. Germline CDR1 is SGHRS and CDR2 is YFSETQ. The CDR3 has 17 residues. CDR3 in DNA: TGCGCCAGCAGCCTCGACATAAGACAGGGGCCCACCTACGAGCAGTACTTC. Encoded protein: CASSLDIRQGPTYEQYF.

The chain recombines TRBV5-4 with TRBJ2-5; D may be TRBD1 or TRBD2 (7 bases each). The CDR3 runs to 16 residues. Germline V gene sequence: CDR1 SGHNT, CDR2 YYREEE (reference sequence). Between the trimmed V and J ends, which lost 4 bases and 2 bases, there was a span of 18 bases. The CDR3 coding sequence is TGTGCCAGCAGCCCTACGACAGGGAGGGGGCAAGAGACCCAGTACTTC. Translated, it gives CASSPTTGRGQETQYF.